One and the same sample provided the 6 T cell receptor beta chains below, sequenced in a study of blood T cell repertoires in COVID-19. The method was immunoSEQ multiplex PCR; TCRdb's version includes in-frame clones alone and lacks a portion of them. The sample holds 350,000 to 450,000 clones, 88% seen once. The material sequenced was PBMCs or T cells enriched from blood (not recorded which). The receptors originated from a woman younger than 35 who had been exposed to COVID-19.

The V and J genes are TRBV19 and TRBJ2-2; a possible D gene is TRBD1 (6 bases). CDR3 length: 15 residues. The ends were cut back, 5 bases at V and 7 bases at J, with 17 bases in the middle. In germline, CDR1 is LNHDA, CDR2 SQIVND (reference sequence). CDR3 DNA: TGTGCCAGTAGTGTACACGGGACAAAGGACGGGGAGCTGTTTTTT. Protein sequence: CASSVHGTKDGELFF. Full variable domain (outside the CDR3, taken from reference TRBV19 and TRBJ2-2): DGGITQSPKYLFRKEGQNVTLSCEQNLNHDAMYWYRQDPGQGLRLIYYSQIVNDFQKGDIAEGYSVSREKKESFPLTVTSAQKNPTAFYLCASSVHGTKDGELFFGEGSRLTVL.

The genes are TRBV19 and TRBJ2-7; 9 positions agree with TRBD1. This CDR3 has 17 amino acids. Germline V gene sequence: CDR1 LNHDA, CDR2 SQIVND (reference sequence). The J segment lost 3 bases and the V segment lost 4 bases, leaving 13 bases of the junction unmatched. CDR3 in DNA: TGTGCCAGTAGTACCAAAGACGGGACAGGGTTTTTCTACGAGCAGTACTTC. Translation gives CASSTKDGTGFFYEQYF.

This chain joins TRBV5-1 and TRBJ1-1; 8 nucleotides agree with TRBD1. J lost 4 bases, V lost 5 bases, and 7 bases had no gene match. CDR1 and CDR2 (germline): SGHRS, YFSETQ. This CDR3 has 14 residues. This chain's CDR3 is CASRFDRGGTEAFF. DNA of the CDR3: TGCGCCAGCAGGTTTGACAGGGGTGGCACTGAAGCTTTCTTT.

This clone has only one observation. J is TRBJ1-1 and V is TRBV4-1; D uncertain. This CDR3 region has 16 residues. The germline V gene encodes CDR1 MGHRA and CDR2 YSYEKL. With 0 bases removed from V and 0 bases from J, the gap between germline ends came to 11 bases. The CDR3 DNA reads TGCGCCAGCAGCCAAGAGGTGGCCCAACTGAACACTGAAGCTTTCTTT. Residues: CASSQEVAQLNTEAFF.

The chain carries TRBV28 and TRBJ2-7; TRBD1 agrees at 12 bases. The trim removed 1 base at V and 4 bases at J, leaving 5 bases unmatched. The CDR3 covers 16 residues. From germline, CDR1 is MDHEN and CDR2 SYDVKM. The chain's CDR3 is CASSLFPGQGAYEQYF. The DNA for the CDR3 is TGTGCCAGCAGTTTATTCCCGGGACAGGGGGCTTACGAGCAGTACTTC.

The chain couples TRBV19 to TRBJ1-1; D perhaps matches TRBD1 (6 bases). The germline V gene encodes CDR1 LNHDA and CDR2 SQIVND (reference sequence). Trimming stripped 3 bases from V and 2 bases from J, with 13 bases between. There are 15 residues in the CDR3. The DNA for the CDR3 is TGTGCCAGTAGTATTCTGGGGGCCGGTAACACTGAAGCTTTCTTT. Amino acids: CASSILGAGNTEAFF.